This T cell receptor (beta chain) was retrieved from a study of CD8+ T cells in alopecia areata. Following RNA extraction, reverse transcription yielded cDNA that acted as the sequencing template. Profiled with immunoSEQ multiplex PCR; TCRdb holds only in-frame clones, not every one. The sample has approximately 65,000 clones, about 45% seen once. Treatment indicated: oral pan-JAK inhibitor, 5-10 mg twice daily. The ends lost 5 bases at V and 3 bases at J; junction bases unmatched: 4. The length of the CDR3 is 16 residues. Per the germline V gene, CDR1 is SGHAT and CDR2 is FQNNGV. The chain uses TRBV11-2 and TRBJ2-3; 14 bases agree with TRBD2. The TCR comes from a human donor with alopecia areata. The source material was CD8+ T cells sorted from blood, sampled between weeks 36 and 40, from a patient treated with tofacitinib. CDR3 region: CASSTTSGRATDTQYF. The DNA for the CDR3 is TGTGCCAGCAGCACGACTAGCGGGAGGGCGACAGATACGCAGTATTTT.